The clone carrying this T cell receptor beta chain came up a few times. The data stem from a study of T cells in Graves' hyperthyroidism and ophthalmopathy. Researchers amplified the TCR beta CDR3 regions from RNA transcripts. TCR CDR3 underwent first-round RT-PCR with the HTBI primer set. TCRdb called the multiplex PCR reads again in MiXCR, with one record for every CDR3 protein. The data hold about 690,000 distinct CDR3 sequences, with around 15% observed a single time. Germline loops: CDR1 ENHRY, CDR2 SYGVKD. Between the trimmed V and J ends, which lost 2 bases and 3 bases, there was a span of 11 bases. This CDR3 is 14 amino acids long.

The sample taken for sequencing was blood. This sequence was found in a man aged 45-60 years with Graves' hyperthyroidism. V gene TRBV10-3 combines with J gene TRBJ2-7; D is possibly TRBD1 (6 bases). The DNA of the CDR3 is TGTGCCATCAGTGAGATTACAGGGAGCTACGAGCAGTACTTC. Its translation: CAISEITGSYEQYF.